This is a list of T cell receptor beta chains from one sample in a study of OX40 agonist ivuxolimab in advanced cancers. The data were produced by immunoSEQ multiplex PCR, yet TCRdb's version contains in-frame clones alone and is incomplete. The sample carries around 83,000 clones, about 91% recorded once. The starting material was CD4+ or CD8+ T cells sorted from blood, obtained in a trial of the OX40 agonist ivuxolimab. The receptors were gathered from an adult with an advanced solid tumor such as melanoma, head and neck, liver or kidney cancer. CDR3s include the opening cysteine and the closing phenylalanine or tryptophan. Fields, in order: CDR3 protein, CDR3 DNA, V gene, J gene, D gene, clone size. D genes are given only for firm matches. Only part of the rows carry a size: once, few, many, or a class if the clone is expanded.

cdr3_aa: CASKEQANTGELFF
cdr3_nt: TGTGCCAGCAAAGAACAGGCGAACACCGGGGAGCTGTTTTTT
v_call: TRBV11-2
j_call: TRBJ2-2
d_call: .
clone_size: .

cdr3_aa: CASSLGTGSNYGYTF
cdr3_nt: TGTGCCAGCAGCTTAGGGACAGGGAGTAACTATGGCTACACCTTC
v_call: TRBV11-2
j_call: TRBJ1-2
d_call: TRBD1
clone_size: .

cdr3_aa: CASSVIEGNTGELFF
cdr3_nt: TGTGCCAGCAGTGTTATTGAGGGTAACACCGGGGAGCTGTTTTTT
v_call: TRBV2
j_call: TRBJ2-2
d_call: .
clone_size: .

cdr3_aa: CASSLDISGASYEQYF
cdr3_nt: TGTGCCAGCAGCTTAGATATATCGGGGGCTTCCTACGAGCAGTACTTC
v_call: TRBV7-9
j_call: TRBJ2-7
d_call: .
clone_size: .

cdr3_aa: CASSPPNNANTGELFF
cdr3_nt: TGTGCCAGCTCACCACCGAACAACGCGAACACCGGGGAGCTGTTTTTT
v_call: TRBV18
j_call: TRBJ2-2
d_call: .
clone_size: once

cdr3_aa: CASSVEPSNQPQHF
cdr3_nt: TGTGCCAGCAGCGTAGAACCAAGCAATCAGCCCCAGCATTTT
v_call: TRBV9
j_call: TRBJ1-5
d_call: .
clone_size: .

cdr3_aa: CASNPAGLVTGELFF
cdr3_nt: TGTGCCAGCAACCCAGCCGGACTAGTAACCGGGGAGCTGTTTTTT
v_call: TRBV5-5
j_call: TRBJ2-2
d_call: TRBD2
clone_size: .

cdr3_aa: CAWKILAGAEQFF
cdr3_nt: TGTGCCTGGAAAATACTAGCGGGAGCCGAGCAGTTCTTC
v_call: TRBV30
j_call: TRBJ2-1
d_call: TRBD2
clone_size: .

cdr3_aa: CASSGPGGNEQFF
cdr3_nt: TGTGCCAGCAGTGGCCCGGGGGGCAATGAGCAGTTCTTC
v_call: TRBV6-1
j_call: TRBJ2-1
d_call: TRBD2
clone_size: .

cdr3_aa: CASSLGAGAYNEQFF
cdr3_nt: TGTGCCAGCAGCTTGGGAGCGGGAGCCTACAATGAGCAGTTCTTC
v_call: TRBV5-8
j_call: TRBJ2-1
d_call: TRBD2
clone_size: .

cdr3_aa: CASSVPGAVAHTDTQYF
cdr3_nt: TGTGCCAGCAGCGTGCCCGGAGCGGTAGCCCACACAGATACGCAGTATTTT
v_call: TRBV5-6
j_call: TRBJ2-3
d_call: .
clone_size: .

cdr3_aa: CASRTNTDRGLDNEQFF
cdr3_nt: TGCGCCAGCAGAACAAACACGGACAGGGGGCTGGACAATGAGCAGTTCTTC
v_call: TRBV23-1
j_call: TRBJ2-1
d_call: TRBD1
clone_size: .

cdr3_aa: CASSPGTSGSVDTQYF
cdr3_nt: TGTGCCAGCAGCCCCGGGACTAGCGGGAGCGTAGATACGCAGTATTTT
v_call: TRBV7-9
j_call: TRBJ2-3
d_call: TRBD2
clone_size: .

cdr3_aa: CASSTPGQGYYEQYF
cdr3_nt: TGTGCCAGCAGTACTCCGGGACAGGGGTACTACGAGCAGTACTTC
v_call: TRBV28
j_call: TRBJ2-7
d_call: TRBD1
clone_size: .

cdr3_aa: CASSLAPEANEQFF
cdr3_nt: TGCGCCAGCAGCTTGGCTCCGGAGGCGAATGAGCAGTTCTTC
v_call: TRBV5-1
j_call: TRBJ2-1
d_call: .
clone_size: .

cdr3_aa: CASSLGNSNQPQHF
cdr3_nt: TGTGCCAGCAGCCTTGGGAATAGCAATCAGCCCCAGCATTTT
v_call: TRBV11-2
j_call: TRBJ1-5
d_call: .
clone_size: .

cdr3_aa: CASSQDRITNEKLFF
cdr3_nt: TGCGCCAGCAGCCAAGACAGGATCACTAATGAAAAACTGTTTTTT
v_call: TRBV4-3
j_call: TRBJ1-4
d_call: .
clone_size: once

cdr3_aa: CASSKGHNTGELFF
cdr3_nt: TGTGCCAGCAGCAAGGGACACAACACCGGGGAGCTGTTTTTT
v_call: TRBV9
j_call: TRBJ2-2
d_call: .
clone_size: .

cdr3_aa: CASSLGGMREWLTGELFF
cdr3_nt: TGTGCCAGCAGTCTGGGGGGAATGAGGGAATGGCTTACCGGGGAGCTGTTTTTT
v_call: TRBV28
j_call: TRBJ2-2
d_call: .
clone_size: .

cdr3_aa: CASSGTTGGPFF
cdr3_nt: TGTGCCAGCAGTGGCACCACTGGGGGTCCTTTCTTT
v_call: TRBV27
j_call: TRBJ1-1
d_call: .
clone_size: .